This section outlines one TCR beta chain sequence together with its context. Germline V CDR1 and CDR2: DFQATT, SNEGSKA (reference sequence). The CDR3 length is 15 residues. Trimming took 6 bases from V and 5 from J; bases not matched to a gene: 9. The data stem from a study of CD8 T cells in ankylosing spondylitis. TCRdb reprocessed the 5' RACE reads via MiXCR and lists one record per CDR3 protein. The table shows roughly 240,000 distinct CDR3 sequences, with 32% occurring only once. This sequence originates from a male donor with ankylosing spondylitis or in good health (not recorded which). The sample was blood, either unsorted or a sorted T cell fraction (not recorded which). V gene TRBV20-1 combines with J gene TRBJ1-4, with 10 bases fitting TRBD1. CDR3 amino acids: CSAIDRGRGNEKLFF. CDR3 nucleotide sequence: TGCAGTGCCATAGACAGGGGGCGCGGGAATGAAAAACTGTTTTTT.